One sample yielded the 4 T cell receptor beta chains listed below, sequenced in a study of vaccination effects on CD4 cells after COVID-19. Repertoires were generated with immunoSEQ multiplex PCR, while TCRdb's copy carries only in-frame clones and drops some. The table includes tens of thousands of clones, roughly 76% detected once. These receptors lack a known antigen. Isolating CD4+ T cells followed more than 9 days of culture. The sample consisted of CD4+ T cells from PBMCs cultured without peptide, taken before COVID-19 vaccination. The receptors stem from a human donor who had a prior SARS-CoV-2 infection.

V and J are TRBV7-2 and TRBJ2-2; D may be TRBD2 (6 bases). The V gene's germline CDR1 is SGHTA and CDR2 FQGNSA. This CDR3 spans 15 amino acids. Trimming shortened V by 4 bases and J by 7 bases, and 16 bases separated the two germline ends. CDR3 nucleotides: TGTGCCAGCAGCTCCCTAACCGGGGGAAGCGGGGAGCTGTTTTTT. This sequence encodes CASSSLTGGSGELFF.

The chain carries TRBV7-9 and TRBJ2-2; the D gene is possibly TRBD1 (6 bases). This CDR3 spans 14 amino acids. V was shortened by 5 bases and J by 6 bases, with 13 bases between the two germline ends. Germline assignment: CDR1 SEHNR and CDR2 FQNEAQ (reference sequence). The CDR3 here is CASSPRTDSGELFF. CDR3 nucleotides: TGTGCCAGCAGCCCAAGGACAGATTCCGGGGAGCTGTTTTTT.

This clone was observed a handful of times. The V and J genes are TRBV7-3 and TRBJ1-6; a possible D gene is TRBD1 (5 bases). This CDR3 comprises 15 residues. Trimming shortened V by 3 bases and J by 8 bases, and 14 bases separated the two germline ends. Looked up from germline, CDR1 is SGHTA and CDR2 is FQGTGA. Here the CDR3 DNA reads TGTGCCAGCAGCTTGACCGGGGCGAGGGATTCACCCCTCCACTTT. It codes for CASSLTGARDSPLHF.

The chain combines TRBV9 with TRBJ1-3; perhaps TRBD1 as D (5 bases). This CDR3 contains 16 residues. V shed 3 bases and J shed 1 base, with 14 bases lying between them. In germline, CDR1 is SGDLS, CDR2 YYNGEE. The CDR3 protein is CASSDRRGGSGNTIYF. The DNA for the CDR3 is TGTGCCAGCAGCGACCGGAGGGGTGGGTCTGGAAACACCATATATTTT. The full variable domain, with the rest looked up from reference TRBV9 and TRBJ1-3, is DSGVTQTPKHLITATGQRVTLRCSPRSGDLSVYWYQQSLDQGLQFLIQYYNGEERAKGNILERFSAQQFPDLHSELNLSSLELGDSALYFCASSDRRGGSGNTIYFGEGSWLTVV.